This is a list of T cell receptor beta chains from one sample in a study of cytomegalovirus exposure and HLA in healthy donors. Sequencing used immunoSEQ multiplex PCR; TCRdb keeps in-frame clones, though not all of them. The table has roughly 52,000 clones, 88% seen once. The sequenced sample was PBMCs. The receptors were sampled from a woman in her 30s in good health and CMV-seronegative. Both conserved end residues are part of each CDR3.

CDR3 protein,V gene,CDR3 length,J gene
CASSVANLGGGELFF,TRBV9,15,TRBJ2-2
CAWNPTGAWGKNIQYF,TRBV30,16,TRBJ2-4
CASSKTSGANVLTF,TRBV27,14,TRBJ2-6
CAISESGGGTQYF,TRBV10-3,13,TRBJ2-3
CASSAGRKREQYF,TRBV13,13,TRBJ2-7
CASSRRDRVYEQYF,TRBV6-5,14,TRBJ2-7
CASSLSGGRGGETQYF,TRBV5-4,16,TRBJ2-5
CASSPQPQSYEQYF,TRBV28,14,TRBJ2-7
CASSFTTESSQYF,TRBV11-2,13,TRBJ2-5
CASSLGTSGSQEQYF,TRBV5-4,15,TRBJ2-7
CASNPFQDSNEKLFF,TRBV6-6,15,TRBJ1-4
CASSDLAPSSYNEQFF,TRBV2,16,TRBJ2-1
CASSVGAGPYNEQFF,TRBV9,15,TRBJ2-1
CASRGDSFVAEAFF,TRBV6-4,14,TRBJ1-1
CASSQEWTSISEQYF,TRBV4-2,15,TRBJ2-7
CASSRSGANVLTF,TRBV6-5,13,TRBJ2-6
CASSLGLAVGVESSYNEQFF,TRBV28,20,TRBJ2-1
CASSSSSGTYEQYF,TRBV7-2,14,TRBJ2-7
CASSPQGTSYEQYF,TRBV18,14,TRBJ2-7
CASSRIGLSTDTQYF,TRBV5-1,15,TRBJ2-3
CASSLAGARDNEQFF,TRBV5-5,15,TRBJ2-1
CASSEPTGVGGGNQPQHF,TRBV6-1,18,TRBJ1-5
CAWRKGVNTGELFF,TRBV30,14,TRBJ2-2
CAIGARDNNEQFF,TRBV10-3,13,TRBJ2-1
CASSSQGIGSTNEKLFF,TRBV28,17,TRBJ1-4
CSGGEGRGEQYF,TRBV29-1,12,TRBJ2-7
CASSFGTAYEQYF,TRBV11-2,13,TRBJ2-7
CASSLAGGGSLYNEQFF,TRBV5-4,17,TRBJ2-1
CASSPTGAPIYGYTF,TRBV7-6,15,TRBJ1-2
CASSSLREVSVYEQYF,TRBV28,16,TRBJ2-7
CAWSVRDRGTYNEQFF,TRBV30,16,TRBJ2-1
CASSSSLGALQETQYF,TRBV11-3,16,TRBJ2-5
CACRTGDSQPQHF,TRBV30,13,TRBJ1-5
CASSYEDRLYNEQFF,TRBV6-6,15,TRBJ2-1
CASSLGAGTDTQYF,TRBV7-2,14,TRBJ2-3
CASSPTGLDYGYTF,TRBV4-1,14,TRBJ1-2
CASSLPLSGYEQFF,TRBV4-1,14,TRBJ2-1
CASSLNGWDEQFF,TRBV27,13,TRBJ2-1
CASSTGSSYNEQFF,TRBV9,14,TRBJ2-1
CASSAGQGSGYTF,TRBV18,13,TRBJ1-2
CASSGNQPQHF,TRBV28,11,TRBJ1-5
CASSLEGAGFREQYF,TRBV5-4,15,TRBJ2-7
CASSKGDITRSTEAFF,TRBV7-2,16,TRBJ1-1
CASSPLDREGLAAFF,TRBV4-1,15,TRBJ1-1
CASRDRDYNEQFF,TRBV6-5,13,TRBJ2-1
CASSYALRSPPETQYF,TRBV6-5,16,TRBJ2-5
CASTHPSGAYNEQFF,TRBV28,15,TRBJ2-1
CASSVDSGGYGYTF,TRBV9,14,TRBJ1-2
CASSLALWREGHGELFF,TRBV7-2,17,TRBJ2-2
CAWSVRGNEKLFF,TRBV30,13,TRBJ1-4
CASSYNSGTGDRSGANVLTF,TRBV2,20,TRBJ2-6
CASSNSGRGETQYF,TRBV7-2,14,TRBJ2-5
CASSGGQGVNTGELFF,TRBV6-1,16,TRBJ2-2
CASSSRGLPATNEKLFF,TRBV7-2,17,TRBJ1-4
CASSSPGKPYEQYF,TRBV28,14,TRBJ2-7